The T cell receptor (beta chain) under discussion was sequenced for a study of control samples from healthy donors and cancer patients. CDR3 length: 18 residues. The germline V gene encodes CDR1 LGHDT and CDR2 YNNKEL (reference sequence). Trimming took 1 base from V and 0 from J; bases not matched to a gene: 2. Sequenced by immunoSEQ multiplex PCR; TCRdb stores in-frame clones only, minus some. The data contain approximately 89,000 clones, more than 75% of them singletons. The chain employs TRBV3-1 (or the pseudogene TRBV3-2) and TRBJ2-3, with TRBD2 matching 15 bases. Material: blood. The clonotype comes from a woman aged 40 to 50 in good health. The CDR3 coding sequence is TGTGCCAGCAGCCAAGTTGGGACTAGCGGGGGGAGCACAGATACGCAGTATTTT. The encoded protein is CASSQVGTSGGSTDTQYF.